These 13 T cell receptor beta chains share one sample of origin, sequenced in a study of cytomegalovirus exposure and HLA in healthy donors. 13 Jbeta primers and 60 Vbeta primers were used for the PCR. TCRdb's table, derived via immunoSEQ multiplex PCR, lists solely in-frame clones and lacks some. The repertoire has roughly 100,000 clones, roughly four fifths of them found once; the top ten carry approximately 3.8%. The sequenced sample was PBMCs. Source of these receptors: a man aged 50 to 60 in good health and CMV-seronegative.

In its sample, this clone was seen many times. The chain carries TRBV6-6 and TRBJ1-1; D remains ambiguous. Trimming took 2 bases from V and 11 from J, leaving 15 bases between them. Germline CDR1 and CDR2: MNHNY and SVGAGI (reference sequence). The CDR3 covers 13 residues. The CDR3 spells CASSYGLPAGAFF. The CDR3 nucleotides are TGTGCCAGCAGTTACGGTCTCCCGGCCGGGGCTTTCTTT.

The V and J genes are TRBV13 and TRBJ2-1, with D possibly matching TRBD1 (5 bases). This CDR3 has 15 amino acids. V lost 1 base and J lost 3, with 10 bases in between. Germline V gives CDR1 PRHDT, CDR2 FYEKMQ (reference sequence). The CDR3 DNA follows: TGTGCCAGCAGCTTAGATCGCAGGGTCTACAATGAGCAGTTCTTC. It yields the protein CASSLDRRVYNEQFF.

This clone was detected a few times. This sequence joins TRBV4-3 and TRBJ1-1; D not certain. From germline, CDR1 is LGHNA and CDR2 YSLEER. CDR3 length: 15 amino acids. The V gene lost 1 base and the J gene lost 1 base, with 10 bases spanning the gap. The CDR3 spells CASSQASEWNTEAFF. In DNA, the CDR3 is TGCGCCAGCAGCCAAGCCTCAGAATGGAACACTGAAGCTTTCTTT.

This clone was seen only once. The chain employs TRBV7-3 and TRBJ2-2; D perhaps matches TRBD2 (5 bases). The CDR3 is 14 amino acids. Trimming stripped 4 bases from V and 7 bases from J, with 13 bases between. Germline V gene data show CDR1 as SGHTA and CDR2 as FQGTGA. CDR3 residues: CASSSSRTGGELFF. In DNA, the CDR3 is TGTGCCAGCAGCTCCTCAAGGACTGGCGGGGAGCTGTTTTTT.

The rearrangement links TRBV27 to TRBJ2-5; weak D call: TRBD2 (6 bases). The assigned J gene may be wrong: the sequence end matches TRBJ2-7 better. The CDR3 is made up of 13 amino acids. Germline CDR1 and CDR2: MNHEY and SMNVEV (reference sequence). This chain's CDR3 is CASSRDGSYEQYF. In DNA form, the CDR3 reads TGTGCCAGCAGCCGGGACGGGAGCTACGAGCAGTACTTC.

V and J are TRBV6-6 and TRBJ2-7, with 8 bases matching TRBD2. The germline V gene encodes CDR1 MNHNY and CDR2 SVGAGI (reference sequence). Unmatched junction bases numbered 19, after V lost 8 bases and J lost 7 bases. This CDR3 contains 16 residues. The CDR3 sequence: CASSEAAGALAEEQYF. The CDR3 coding sequence is TGTGCCAGCTCCGAGGCGGCAGGGGCACTAGCGGAGGAGCAGTACTTC.

The chain is built from TRBV18 and TRBJ1-5; the D is unclear. Trimming removed 2 bases from V and 3 bases from J, with 8 bases in between. The CDR3 loop spans 14 amino acids. Germline CDR1 KGHSH, CDR2 LQKENI. CDR3 DNA: TGTGCCAGCTCACCAGACGGGGTCAATCAGCCCCAGCATTTT. The encoded protein is CASSPDGVNQPQHF.

This chain links TRBV27 with TRBJ1-2, with D maybe TRBD1 (6 bases). The V end was cut by 2 bases, the J end by 8 bases, with 18 bases between. This CDR3 is 15 amino acids long. In germline, CDR1 is MNHEY, CDR2 SMNVEV (reference sequence). The DNA of the CDR3 is TGTGCCAGCAGTTTAAGTTATACAGGGAGTATGGGCTACACCTTC. It is translated as CASSLSYTGSMGYTF.

The V gene is TRBV4-2, the J gene TRBJ2-1, with 11 nucleotides matching TRBD2. The CDR3 is made up of 18 amino acids. Germline loops: CDR1 LGHNA, CDR2 YNFKEQ. The trim removed 3 bases at V and 6 bases at J, leaving 13 bases unmatched. CDR3 nucleotide sequence: TGTGCCAGCAGCCATACAGGTAGCGGGAGGGCCGCTGGCAATGAGCAGTTCTTC. It encodes CASSHTGSGRAAGNEQFF.

The chain is built from TRBV21-1 and TRBJ1-1; the tabulated D call, TRBD1, remains unverified against the DNA. TRBV21-1 is listed as a pseudogene. The CDR3 consists of 15 residues. CDR3 amino acids: CASSNTGTASTEAFF. For the CDR3, the DNA is TGTGCCAGCAGTAACACTGGGACAGCGAGCACTGAAGCTTTCTTT.

The chain joins TRBV5-1 to TRBJ2-1, with TRBD2 as a possible D gene (6 bases). The CDR3 loop spans 17 amino acids. Trimming removed 1 base from V and 6 bases from J, with 20 bases in between. Germline loops: CDR1 SGHRS, CDR2 YFSETQ. CDR3 DNA: TGCGCCAGCAGCTTGAGCGCGGGGACCATGGGTGTCAATGAGCAGTTCTTC. Translation gives CASSLSAGTMGVNEQFF.

V is TRBV9 and J is TRBJ1-1; D remains ambiguous. Per the germline V gene, CDR1 is SGDLS and CDR2 is YYNGEE. There are 13 residues in the CDR3. Trimming left V 0 bases short and J 5 bases short, with 8 bases between. This CDR3 reads CASSVGSSTEAFF. The DNA of the CDR3 is TGTGCCAGCAGCGTAGGGTCGAGTACTGAAGCTTTCTTT.

The chain recombines TRBV7-2 with TRBJ2-1, with a possible D match to TRBD2 (5 bases). V dropped 8 bases and J dropped 3 bases, with 17 bases sitting between them. This CDR3 comprises 15 residues. Germline-derived CDR1 and CDR2 are SGHTA and FQGNSA. CDR3: CASRDYTPIYNEQFF. The CDR3 coding sequence is TGTGCCAGCCGGGATTACACCCCAATCTACAATGAGCAGTTCTTC.